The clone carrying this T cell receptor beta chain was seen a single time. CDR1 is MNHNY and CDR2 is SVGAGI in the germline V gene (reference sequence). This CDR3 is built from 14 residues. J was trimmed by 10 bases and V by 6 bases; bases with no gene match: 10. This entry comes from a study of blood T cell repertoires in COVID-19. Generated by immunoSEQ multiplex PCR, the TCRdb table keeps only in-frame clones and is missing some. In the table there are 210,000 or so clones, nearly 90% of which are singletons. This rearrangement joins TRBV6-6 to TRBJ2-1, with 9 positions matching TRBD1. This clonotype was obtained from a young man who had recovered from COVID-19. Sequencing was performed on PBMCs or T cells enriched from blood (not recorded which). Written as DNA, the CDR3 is TGTGCCAGCAGCTCGGGACAGGGCACCGGGGAGCAGTTCTTC. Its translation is CASSSGQGTGEQFF.